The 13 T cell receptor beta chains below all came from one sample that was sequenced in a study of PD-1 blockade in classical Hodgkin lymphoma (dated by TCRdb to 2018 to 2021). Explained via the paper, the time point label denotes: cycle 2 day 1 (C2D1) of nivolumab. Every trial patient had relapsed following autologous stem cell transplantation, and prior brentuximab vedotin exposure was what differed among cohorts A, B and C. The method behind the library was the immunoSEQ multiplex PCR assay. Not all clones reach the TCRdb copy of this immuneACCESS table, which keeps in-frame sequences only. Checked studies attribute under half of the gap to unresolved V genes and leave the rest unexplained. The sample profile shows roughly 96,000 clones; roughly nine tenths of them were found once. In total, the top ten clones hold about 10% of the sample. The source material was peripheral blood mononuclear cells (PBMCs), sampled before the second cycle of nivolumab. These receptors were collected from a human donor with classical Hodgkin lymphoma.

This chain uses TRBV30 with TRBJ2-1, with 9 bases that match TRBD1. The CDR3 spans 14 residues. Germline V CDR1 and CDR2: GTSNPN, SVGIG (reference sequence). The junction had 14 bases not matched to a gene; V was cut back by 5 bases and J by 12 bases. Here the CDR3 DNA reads TGTGCCTGGGGGACGGGACAGGGCGTTTGGGGGCAGTTCTTC. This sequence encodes CAWGTGQGVWGQFF.

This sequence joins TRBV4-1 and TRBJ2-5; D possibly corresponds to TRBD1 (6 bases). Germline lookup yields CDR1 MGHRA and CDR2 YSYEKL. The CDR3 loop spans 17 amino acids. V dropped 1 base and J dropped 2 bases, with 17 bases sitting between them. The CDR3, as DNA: TGCGCCAGCAGCCAAGGAGGGGGTGGGGTAAGACAAGAGACCCAGTACTTC. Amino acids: CASSQGGGGVRQETQYF.

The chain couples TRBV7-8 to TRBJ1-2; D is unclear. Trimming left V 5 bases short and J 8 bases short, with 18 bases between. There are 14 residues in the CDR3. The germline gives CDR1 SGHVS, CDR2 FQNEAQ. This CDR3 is CASSATPPRNGYTF. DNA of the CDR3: TGTGCCAGCAGCGCCACCCCCCCCAGGAACGGCTACACCTTC.

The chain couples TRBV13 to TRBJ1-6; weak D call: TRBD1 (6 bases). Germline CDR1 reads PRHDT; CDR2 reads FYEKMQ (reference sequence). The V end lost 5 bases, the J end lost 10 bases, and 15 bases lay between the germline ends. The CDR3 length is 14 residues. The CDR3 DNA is TGTGCCAGCAGCCTCATCGGGACACTCTCACCCCTCCACTTT. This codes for CASSLIGTLSPLHF.

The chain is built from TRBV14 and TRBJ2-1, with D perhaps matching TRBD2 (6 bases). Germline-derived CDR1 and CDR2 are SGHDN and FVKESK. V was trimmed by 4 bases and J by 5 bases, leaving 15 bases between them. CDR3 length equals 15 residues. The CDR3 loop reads CASSRNRREDNEQFF. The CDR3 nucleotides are TGTGCCAGCAGCCGAAATCGCAGGGAGGACAATGAGCAGTTCTTC.

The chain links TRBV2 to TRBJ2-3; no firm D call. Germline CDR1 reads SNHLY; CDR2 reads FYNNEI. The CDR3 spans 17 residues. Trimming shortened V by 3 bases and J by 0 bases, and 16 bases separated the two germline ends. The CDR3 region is CASSDLVSATSTDTQYF. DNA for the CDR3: TGTGCCAGCAGTGACCTCGTAAGCGCAACTAGCACAGATACGCAGTATTTT.

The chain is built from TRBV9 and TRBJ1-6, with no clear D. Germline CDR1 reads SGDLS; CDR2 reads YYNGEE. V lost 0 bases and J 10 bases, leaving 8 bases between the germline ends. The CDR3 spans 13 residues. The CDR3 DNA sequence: TGTGCCAGCAGCGTAGGATGGGAGTCACCCCTCCACTTT. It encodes CASSVGWESPLHF.

The CDR3: CASSFSGGRNNEQFF. CDR3 coding DNA: TGTGCCAGCAGTTTTAGCGGGGGGCGCAACAATGAGCAGTTCTTC. J is TRBJ2-1 and V is TRBV6-6; 10 bases fit TRBD2. V lost 4 bases, J lost 5 bases, and 5 bases stayed unmatched. CDR1 is MNHNY, CDR2 SVGAGI, per germline (reference sequence). The CDR3 length is 15 residues.

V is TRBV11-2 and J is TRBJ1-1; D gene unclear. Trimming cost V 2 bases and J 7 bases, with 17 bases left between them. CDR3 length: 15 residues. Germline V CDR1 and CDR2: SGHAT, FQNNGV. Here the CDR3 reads CASSLNLVIPIEAFF. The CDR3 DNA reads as TGTGCCAGCAGCTTAAATCTCGTGATACCAATTGAAGCTTTCTTT.

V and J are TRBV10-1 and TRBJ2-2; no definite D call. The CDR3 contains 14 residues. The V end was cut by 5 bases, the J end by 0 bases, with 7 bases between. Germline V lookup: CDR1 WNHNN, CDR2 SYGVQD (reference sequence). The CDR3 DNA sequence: TGCGCCAGCAGTTTTGGGGCGAACACCGGGGAGCTGTTTTTT. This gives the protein CASSFGANTGELFF.

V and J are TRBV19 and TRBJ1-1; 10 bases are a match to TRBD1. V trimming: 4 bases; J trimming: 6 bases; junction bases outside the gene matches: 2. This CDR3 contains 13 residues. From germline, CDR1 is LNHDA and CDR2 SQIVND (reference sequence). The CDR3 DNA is TGTGCCAGTAGTAGGACAGGGGGGTCTGAAGCTTTCTTT. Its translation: CASSRTGGSEAFF. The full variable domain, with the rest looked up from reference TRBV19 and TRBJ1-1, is DGGITQSPKYLFRKEGQNVTLSCEQNLNHDAMYWYRQDPGQGLRLIYYSQIVNDFQKGDIAEGYSVSREKKESFPLTVTSAQKNPTAFYLCASSRTGGSEAFFGQGTRLTVV.

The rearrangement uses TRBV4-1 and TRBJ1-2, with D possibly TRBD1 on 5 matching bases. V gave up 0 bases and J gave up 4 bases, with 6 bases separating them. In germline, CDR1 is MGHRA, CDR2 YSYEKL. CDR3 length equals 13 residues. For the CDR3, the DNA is TGCGCCAGCAGCCAAGAAGGGACCTATGGCTACACCTTC. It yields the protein CASSQEGTYGYTF.

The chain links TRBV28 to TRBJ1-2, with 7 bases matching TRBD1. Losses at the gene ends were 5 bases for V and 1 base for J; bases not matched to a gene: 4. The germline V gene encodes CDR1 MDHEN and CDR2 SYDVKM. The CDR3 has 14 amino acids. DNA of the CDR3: TGTGCCAGCAGTGTGTGGGACAGTAACTATGGCTACACCTTC. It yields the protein CASSVWDSNYGYTF.